The sequence of this T cell receptor (beta chain) was determined in a study of CD8+ T cells in alopecia areata. Study-level information: The share of scalp area affected provided the severity score for treated patients. Study-wide points: Scalp sequencing also captures normal skin's resident alphabeta T cells. Many expanded lesional clones remained in scalp and blood on tofacitinib.

Treatment given: oral pan-JAK inhibitor, 5-10 mg twice daily. Concerning this clone itself: The antigen is undetermined.

CDR1 and CDR2 from the germline V gene are LNHNV and YYDKDF (reference sequence). The junction had 7 bases not matched to a gene; V was cut back by 1 base and J by 3 bases. The CDR3 extends over 17 amino acids. Following extraction, RNA underwent reverse transcription to cDNA, which served as the sequencing template. The repertoire was sequenced with immunoSEQ multiplex PCR; TCRdb's copy has only in-frame clones and lacks some. The sample has some 100,000 clones, approximately 52% seen once. This clonotype was obtained from a human donor with alopecia areata. The J gene is TRBJ2-7, the V gene TRBV15, with TRBD2 identical over 12 bases. The sample consisted of CD8+ T cells sorted from blood, taken at week 4, from a patient treated with tofacitinib. Here the CDR3 reads CATSRGSSGGALYEQYF. For the CDR3, the DNA is TGTGCCACCAGCAGAGGGTCTAGCGGGGGGGCCCTCTACGAGCAGTACTTC.